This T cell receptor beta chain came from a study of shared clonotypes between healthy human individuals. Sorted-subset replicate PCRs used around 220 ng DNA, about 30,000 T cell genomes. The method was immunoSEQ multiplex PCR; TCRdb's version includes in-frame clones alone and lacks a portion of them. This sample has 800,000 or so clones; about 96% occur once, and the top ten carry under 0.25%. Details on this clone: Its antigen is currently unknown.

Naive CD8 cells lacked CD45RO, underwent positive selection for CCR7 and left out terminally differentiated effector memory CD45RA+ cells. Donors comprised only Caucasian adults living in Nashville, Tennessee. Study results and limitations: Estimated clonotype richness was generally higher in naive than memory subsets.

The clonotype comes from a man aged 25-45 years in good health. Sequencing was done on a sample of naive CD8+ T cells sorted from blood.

Here the CDR3 reads CASRGLAAFSDGEQYF. The DNA for the CDR3 is TGTGCCAGCAGGGGACTAGCGGCCTTTAGTGATGGCGAGCAGTACTTC. The chain is built from TRBV6-4 and TRBJ2-7; 11 bases agree with TRBD2. The CDR3 totals 16 residues. CDR1 and CDR2 (germline): MRHNA, SNTAGT. The trim removed 6 bases at V and 6 bases at J, leaving 13 bases unmatched.